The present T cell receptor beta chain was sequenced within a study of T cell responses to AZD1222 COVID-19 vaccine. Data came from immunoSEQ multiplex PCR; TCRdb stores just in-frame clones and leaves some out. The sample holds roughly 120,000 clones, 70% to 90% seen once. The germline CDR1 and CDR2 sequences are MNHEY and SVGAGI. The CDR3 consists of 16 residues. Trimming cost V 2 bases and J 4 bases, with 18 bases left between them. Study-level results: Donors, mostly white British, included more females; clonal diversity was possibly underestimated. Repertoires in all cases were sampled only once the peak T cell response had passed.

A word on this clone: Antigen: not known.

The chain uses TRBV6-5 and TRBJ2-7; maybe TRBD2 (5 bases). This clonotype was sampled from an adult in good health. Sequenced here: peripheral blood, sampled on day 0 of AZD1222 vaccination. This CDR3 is CASSYPPGSPLYEQYF. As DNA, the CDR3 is TGTGCCAGCAGTTACCCGCCGGGATCCCCTCTTTACGAGCAGTACTTC.